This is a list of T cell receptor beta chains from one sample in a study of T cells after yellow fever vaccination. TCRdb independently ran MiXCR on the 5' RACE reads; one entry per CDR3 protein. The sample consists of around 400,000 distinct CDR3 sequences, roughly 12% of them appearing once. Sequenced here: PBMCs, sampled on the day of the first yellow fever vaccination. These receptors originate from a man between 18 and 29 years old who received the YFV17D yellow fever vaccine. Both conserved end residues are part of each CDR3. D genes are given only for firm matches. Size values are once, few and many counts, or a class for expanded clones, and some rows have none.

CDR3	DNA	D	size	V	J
CASSLPGESVIQYF	TGCGCCAGCAGCTTGCCAGGGGAATCGGTCATTCAGTACTTC	-	few	TRBV5-1	TRBJ2-4
CAAQAGLASTGELFF	TGTGCCGCTCAGGCTGGACTAGCGTCCACCGGGGAGCTGTTTTTT	TRBD2	few	TRBV10-3	TRBJ2-2
CSASSTGQTRYNEQFF	TGCAGTGCTAGCTCTACCGGACAGACCCGCTACAATGAGCAGTTCTTC	-	-	TRBV20-1	TRBJ2-1
CASSFIESSYNSPLHF	TGTGCCAGCAGCTTCATTGAGAGCTCCTATAATTCACCCCTCCACTTT	-	-	TRBV7-9	TRBJ1-6
CASSLPQGRNTIYF	TGTGCCAGCAGTTTACCACAGGGGAGAAACACCATATATTTT	TRBD1	few	TRBV12-3/TRBV12-4	TRBJ1-3
CASSTPGQGPIFF	TGTGCCAGCTCAACTCCGGGACAGGGTCCCATTTTTTTT	TRBD1	few	TRBV18	TRBJ1-4
CASSYLGGSNEQFF	TGTGCCAGCAGCTATTTGGGGGGGTCCAATGAGCAGTTCTTC	TRBD2	-	TRBV7-3	TRBJ2-1
CASSQEGGLTGELFF	TGTGCCAGCAGCCAAGAAGGAGGGCTCACCGGGGAGCTGTTTTTT	-	-	TRBV3-1	TRBJ2-2
CASSQGAGGHGYTF	TGTGCCAGCAGCCAAGGTGCAGGGGGACATGGCTACACCTTC	TRBD1	-	TRBV3-1	TRBJ1-2
CASSLAWPPGSGANVLTF	TGTGCCAGCAGTTTAGCGTGGCCCCCCGGCTCTGGGGCCAACGTCCTGACTTTC	-	few	TRBV12-3/TRBV12-4	TRBJ2-6
CASSLGQGFGYTF	TGTGCCAGCAGTTTAGGACAGGGTTTCGGCTACACCTTC	TRBD1	many	TRBV12-3/TRBV12-4	TRBJ1-2
CASSPQTGLGNTEAFF	TGTGCCAGCTCACCACAAACAGGGCTGGGTAACACTGAAGCTTTCTTT	-	-	TRBV18	TRBJ1-1
CASISSGEKLFF	TGTGCCAGCATTAGTTCAGGGGAAAAACTGTTTTTT	-	-	TRBV2	TRBJ1-4
CASSPTRGLQETQYF	TGCGCCAGCAGCCCGACGAGGGGACTACAAGAGACCCAGTACTTC	TRBD2	few	TRBV5-1	TRBJ2-5
CASSVGQASNQPQHF	TGTGCCAGTAGTGTCGGACAGGCTAGCAATCAGCCCCAGCATTTT	TRBD1	-	TRBV19	TRBJ1-5
CASKPGTNEKLFF	TGTGCCAGTAAACCGGGTACTAATGAAAAACTGTTTTTT	-	-	TRBV25-1	TRBJ1-4
CASSRRASGGGNEQFF	TGTGCCAGCAGTCGTCGCGCTAGCGGGGGAGGGAATGAGCAGTTCTTC	TRBD2	few	TRBV2	TRBJ2-1
CSARDWQAYEQYF	TGCAGTGCTAGAGATTGGCAGGCCTACGAGCAGTACTTC	-	few	TRBV20-1	TRBJ2-7
CASSLVGQRGEETQYF	TGTGCCAGCAGCTTAGTAGGCCAGCGGGGGGAAGAGACCCAGTACTTC	TRBD2	-	TRBV7-6	TRBJ2-5
CASSANSVPGQGLNTEAFF	TGTGCCAGCAGCGCAAACTCCGTCCCGGGACAGGGATTGAACACTGAAGCTTTCTTT	TRBD1	few	TRBV9	TRBJ1-1
CASSPNGQGHSETQYF	TGTGCCAGCAGCCCTAATGGACAGGGGCATTCGGAGACCCAGTACTTC	TRBD1	few	TRBV7-3	TRBJ2-5
CATSRAGGNNQPQHF	TGTGCCACCAGCAGAGCCGGGGGTAATAATCAGCCCCAGCATTTT	-	-	TRBV15	TRBJ1-5
CSAYRVNEQYF	TGCAGTGCTTACAGGGTCAACGAGCAGTACTTC	-	many	TRBV20-1	TRBJ2-7
CASSVIGGAGGLQETQYF	TGTGCCAGCAGCGTCATAGGAGGGGCGGGGGGTCTCCAAGAGACCCAGTACTTC	TRBD2	few	TRBV11-2	TRBJ2-5
CSARPIRQGATGELFF	TGCAGTGCTAGACCTATCAGACAGGGGGCAACCGGGGAGCTGTTTTTT	TRBD1	-	TRBV20-1	TRBJ2-2
CASSHPSEKLFF	TGCGCCAGCAGCCACCCGTCTGAAAAACTGTTTTTT	-	few	TRBV4-3	TRBJ1-4
CASSPRIPETQYF	TGTGCCAGCAGTCCTCGCATTCCAGAGACCCAGTACTTC	-	-	TRBV27	TRBJ2-5
CASIPPTGVETGELFF	TGTGCCAGTATCCCCCCCACAGGGGTGGAAACCGGGGAGCTGTTTTTT	TRBD1	-	TRBV19	TRBJ2-2
CASKGGSPGGEQYF	TGTGCCAGCAAGGGGGGGAGCCCGGGGGGCGAGCAGTACTTC	-	-	TRBV5-4	TRBJ2-7
CASRPRVHLAQQYF	TGTGCCAGCAGACCCAGGGTCCACTTGGCGCAGCAGTACTTC	-	-	TRBV5-8	TRBJ2-7
CASQGQLAGGYTF	TGTGCCAGTCAGGGACAGTTGGCGGGTGGCTACACCTTC	TRBD1	few	TRBV12-3/TRBV12-4	TRBJ1-2
CASSLDKGWNEQFF	TGCGCCAGCAGCTTGGATAAGGGTTGGAATGAGCAGTTCTTC	-	few	TRBV5-1	TRBJ2-1
CASSATLQPQHF	TGTGCCAGCAGTGCGACACTTCAGCCCCAGCATTTT	-	-	TRBV12-3/TRBV12-4	TRBJ1-5
CASTDRDRVSYEQYF	TGCGCCAGCACCGACCGGGACAGGGTCTCCTACGAGCAGTACTTC	TRBD1	few	TRBV5-1	TRBJ2-7
CASNILTGGHGELFF	TGTGCCAGCAACATCTTGACAGGGGGCCACGGGGAGCTGTTTTTT	TRBD1	few	TRBV12-3/TRBV12-4	TRBJ2-2
CASGLRLTSNQPQHF	TGTGCCAGCGGCCTAAGGTTGACGAGCAATCAGCCCCAGCATTTT	-	many	TRBV7-2	TRBJ1-5
CASSLVDSLGRETQYF	TGTGCCAGCAGCTTAGTAGACAGCCTGGGGCGGGAGACCCAGTACTTC	-	-	TRBV11-2	TRBJ2-5
CASSFPFPGDTQYF	TGTGCCAGCAGTTTTCCTTTTCCGGGAGATACGCAGTATTTT	-	-	TRBV27	TRBJ2-3
CASSFRRYNEQFF	TGTGCCAGCAGCTTCCGGCGCTACAATGAGCAGTTCTTC	-	-	TRBV7-6	TRBJ2-1
CASSLNRGLQPQHF	TGTGCCAGCAGTCTTAACAGGGGGCTTCAGCCCCAGCATTTT	TRBD1	-	TRBV12-3/TRBV12-4	TRBJ1-5
CSVERTANTGELFF	TGCAGCGTTGAAAGGACAGCAAACACCGGGGAGCTGTTTTTT	-	few	TRBV29-1	TRBJ2-2
CASKSRTDWKDTQYF	TGCGCCAGTAAATCTCGGACTGACTGGAAAGATACGCAGTATTTT	-	-	TRBV5-1	TRBJ2-3
CASSLTSGALEQYF	TGCGCCAGCAGCTTAACTAGCGGAGCCCTGGAGCAGTACTTC	TRBD2	-	TRBV5-1	TRBJ2-7
CSAHLGSTQETQYF	TGCAGTGCTCACCTAGGTTCGACCCAAGAGACCCAGTACTTC	-	-	TRBV20-1	TRBJ2-5
CASRGTVMNTEAFF	TGTGCCAGCAGAGGGACAGTTATGAACACTGAAGCTTTCTTT	TRBD1	few	TRBV12-3/TRBV12-4	TRBJ1-1
CSVHGTYGYTF	TGCAGCGTTCATGGAACCTATGGCTACACCTTC	-	few	TRBV29-1	TRBJ1-2
CASSLRGAAFF	TGTGCCAGCAGCTTACGGGGGGCCGCTTTCTTT	-	many	TRBV7-2	TRBJ1-1
CASTPTGGQETQYF	TGTGCCAGCACCCCGACAGGGGGCCAAGAGACCCAGTACTTC	TRBD1	-	TRBV7-2	TRBJ2-5
CAWGQLNTEAFF	TGTGCTTGGGGACAGCTGAACACTGAAGCTTTCTTT	TRBD1	few	TRBV30	TRBJ1-1
CASSQEAGNTEAFF	TGCGCCAGCAGCCAAGAGGCAGGGAACACTGAAGCTTTCTTT	-	-	TRBV4-3	TRBJ1-1
CPSKTGTGRDVQPQHF	TGTCCCAGCAAAACCGGGACAGGGCGGGATGTACAGCCCCAGCATTTT	TRBD1	once	TRBV7-8	TRBJ1-5
CSVSTGLTEAFF	TGCAGCGTGAGTACAGGGTTGACTGAAGCTTTCTTT	-	many	TRBV29-1	TRBJ1-1
CSARGGEQFF	TGCAGTGCTAGAGGGGGTGAGCAGTTCTTC	-	few	TRBV20-1	TRBJ2-1
CASSPRQGSSYEQYF	TGTGCCAGTAGTCCTCGACAGGGGTCGTCCTACGAGCAGTACTTC	TRBD1	few	TRBV19	TRBJ2-7
CASSRQGTQPQHF	TGTGCCAGCAGCAGACAGGGGACTCAGCCCCAGCATTTT	TRBD1	few	TRBV12-3/TRBV12-4	TRBJ1-5
CASSQVAGGYYEQYF	TGTGCCAGCAGCCAAGTGGCGGGGGGCTACTACGAGCAGTACTTC	TRBD2	-	TRBV4-2	TRBJ2-7
CASSLSRGFTEAFF	TGCGCCAGCAGCTTGAGCAGGGGCTTCACTGAAGCTTTCTTT	-	few	TRBV5-1	TRBJ1-1
CASSPPRERTGGADTQYF	TGTGCCAGCAGCCCCCCCCGAGAAAGGACAGGGGGCGCAGATACGCAGTATTTT	TRBD1	few	TRBV11-1	TRBJ2-3
CASSRGETQYF	TGTGCCAGCAGCCGCGGGGAGACCCAGTACTTC	-	many	TRBV12-3/TRBV12-4	TRBJ2-5